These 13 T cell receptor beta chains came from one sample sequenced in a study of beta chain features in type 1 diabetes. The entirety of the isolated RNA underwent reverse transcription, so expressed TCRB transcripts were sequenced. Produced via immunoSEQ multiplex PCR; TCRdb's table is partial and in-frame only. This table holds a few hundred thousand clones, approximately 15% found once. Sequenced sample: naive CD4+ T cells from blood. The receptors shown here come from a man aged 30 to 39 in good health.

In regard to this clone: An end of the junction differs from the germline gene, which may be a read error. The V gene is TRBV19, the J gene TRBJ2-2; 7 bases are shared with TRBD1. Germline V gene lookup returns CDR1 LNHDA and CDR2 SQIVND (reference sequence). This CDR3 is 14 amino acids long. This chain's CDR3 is CASSTGANTGELFF. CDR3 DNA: TGTGCCAGCAGTACAGGGGCGAACACCGGGGAGCTGTTTTTT.

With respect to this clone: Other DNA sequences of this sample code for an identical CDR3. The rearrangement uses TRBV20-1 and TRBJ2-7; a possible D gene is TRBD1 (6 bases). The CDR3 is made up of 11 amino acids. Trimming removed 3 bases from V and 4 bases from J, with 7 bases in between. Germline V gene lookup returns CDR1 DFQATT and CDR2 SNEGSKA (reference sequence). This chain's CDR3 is CSASRGYEQYV. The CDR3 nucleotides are TGCAGTGCTAGCAGGGGTTACGAGCAGTACGTC.

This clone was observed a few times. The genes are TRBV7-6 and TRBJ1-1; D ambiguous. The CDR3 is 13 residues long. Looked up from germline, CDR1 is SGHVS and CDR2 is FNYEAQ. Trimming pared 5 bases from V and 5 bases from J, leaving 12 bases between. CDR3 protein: CASSAMEGTEAFF. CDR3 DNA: TGTGCCAGCAGCGCAATGGAAGGTACTGAAGCTTTCTTT. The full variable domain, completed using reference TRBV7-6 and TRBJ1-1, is GAGVSQSPRYKVTKRGQDVALRCDPISGHVSLYWYRQALGQGPEFLTYFNYEAQQDKSGLPNDRFSAERPEGSISTLTIQRTEQRDSAMYRCASSAMEGTEAFFGQGTRLTVV.

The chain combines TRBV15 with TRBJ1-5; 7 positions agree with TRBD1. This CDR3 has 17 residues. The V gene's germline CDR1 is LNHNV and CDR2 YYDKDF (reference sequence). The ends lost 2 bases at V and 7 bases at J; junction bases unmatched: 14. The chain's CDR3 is CATSRRQGGPLGQPQHF. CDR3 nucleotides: TGTGCCACCAGCAGACGACAGGGTGGTCCTCTCGGACAGCCCCAGCATTTT.

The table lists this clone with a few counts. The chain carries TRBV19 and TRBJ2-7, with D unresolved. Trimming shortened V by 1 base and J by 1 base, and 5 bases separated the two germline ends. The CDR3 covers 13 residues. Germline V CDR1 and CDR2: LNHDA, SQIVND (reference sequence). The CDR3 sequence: CASSIGISYEQYF. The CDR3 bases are TGTGCCAGTAGTATAGGCATTTCCTACGAGCAGTACTTC.

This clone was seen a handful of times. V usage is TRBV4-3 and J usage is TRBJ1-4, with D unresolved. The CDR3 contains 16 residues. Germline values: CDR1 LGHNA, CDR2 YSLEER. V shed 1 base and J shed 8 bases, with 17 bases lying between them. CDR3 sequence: CASSQGGKGGNEKLFF. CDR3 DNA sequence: TGCGCCAGCAGCCAAGGCGGGAAGGGAGGTAACGAAAAACTGTTTTTT.

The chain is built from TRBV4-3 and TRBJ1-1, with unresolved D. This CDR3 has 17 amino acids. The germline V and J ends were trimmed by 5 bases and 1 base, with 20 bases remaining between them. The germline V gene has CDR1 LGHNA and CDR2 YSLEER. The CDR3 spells CASSSHPAHPGNTEAFF. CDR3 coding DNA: TGCGCCAGCAGCTCCCATCCAGCCCATCCAGGGAACACTGAAGCTTTCTTT.

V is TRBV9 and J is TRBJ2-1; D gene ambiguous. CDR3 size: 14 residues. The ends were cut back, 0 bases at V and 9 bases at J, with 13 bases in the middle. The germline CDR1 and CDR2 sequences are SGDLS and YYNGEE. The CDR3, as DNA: TGTGCCAGCAGCGTAGGGAGTAGTTCGGCTGAGCAGTTCTTC. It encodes CASSVGSSSAEQFF.

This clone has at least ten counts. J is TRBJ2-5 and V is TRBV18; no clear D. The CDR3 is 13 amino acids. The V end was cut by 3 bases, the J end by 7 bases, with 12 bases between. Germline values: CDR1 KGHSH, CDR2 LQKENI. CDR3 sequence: CASSPLDLGTQYF. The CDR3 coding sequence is TGTGCCAGCTCACCGCTCGACCTGGGGACCCAGTACTTC. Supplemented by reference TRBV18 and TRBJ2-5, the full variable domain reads NAGVMQNPRHLVRRRGQEARLRCSPMKGHSHVYWYRQLPEEGLKFMVYLQKENIIDESGMPKERFSAEFPKEGPSILRIQQVVRGDSAAYFCASSPLDLGTQYFGPGTRLLVL.

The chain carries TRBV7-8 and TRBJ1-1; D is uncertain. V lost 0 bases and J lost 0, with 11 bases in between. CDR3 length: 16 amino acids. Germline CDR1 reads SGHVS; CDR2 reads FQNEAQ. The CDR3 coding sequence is TGTGCCAGCAGCTTAGCTCTTGTGGACTTGAACACTGAAGCTTTCTTT. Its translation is CASSLALVDLNTEAFF.

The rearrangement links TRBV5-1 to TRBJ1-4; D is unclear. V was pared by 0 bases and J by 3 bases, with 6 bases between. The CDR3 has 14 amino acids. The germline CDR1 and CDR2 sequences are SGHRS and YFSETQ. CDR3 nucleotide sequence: TGCGCCAGCAGCTTGGCGGCACCTAATGAAAAACTGTTTTTT. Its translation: CASSLAAPNEKLFF.

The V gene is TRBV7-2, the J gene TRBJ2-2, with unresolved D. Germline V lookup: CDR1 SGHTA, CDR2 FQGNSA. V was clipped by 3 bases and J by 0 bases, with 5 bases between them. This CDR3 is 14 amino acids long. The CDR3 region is CASSLSPNTGELFF. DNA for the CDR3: TGTGCCAGCAGCTTGTCACCGAACACCGGGGAGCTGTTTTTT.

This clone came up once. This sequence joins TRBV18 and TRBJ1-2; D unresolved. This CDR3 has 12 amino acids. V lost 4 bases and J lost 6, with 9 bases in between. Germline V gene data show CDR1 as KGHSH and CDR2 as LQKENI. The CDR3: CASSQNRDGYTF. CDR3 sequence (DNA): TGTGCCAGCTCACAAAACAGAGATGGCTACACCTTC.